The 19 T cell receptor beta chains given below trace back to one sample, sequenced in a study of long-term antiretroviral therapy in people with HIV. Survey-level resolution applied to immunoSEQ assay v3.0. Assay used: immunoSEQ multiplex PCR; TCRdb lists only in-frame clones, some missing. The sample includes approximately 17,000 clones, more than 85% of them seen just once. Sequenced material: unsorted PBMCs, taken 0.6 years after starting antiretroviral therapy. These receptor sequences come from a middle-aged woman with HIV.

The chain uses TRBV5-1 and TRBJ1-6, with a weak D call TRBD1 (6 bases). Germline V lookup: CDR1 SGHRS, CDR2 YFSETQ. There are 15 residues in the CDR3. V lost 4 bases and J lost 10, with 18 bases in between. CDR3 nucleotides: TGCGCCAGCAGCCTGGACGGGGGCGTGGGGTCACCCCTCCACTTT. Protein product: CASSLDGGVGSPLHF.

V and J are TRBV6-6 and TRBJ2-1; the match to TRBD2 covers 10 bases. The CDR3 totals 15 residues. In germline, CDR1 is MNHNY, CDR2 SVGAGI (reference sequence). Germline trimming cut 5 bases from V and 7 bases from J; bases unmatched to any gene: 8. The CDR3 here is CASSDDLSGGNEQFF. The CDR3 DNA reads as TGTGCCAGCAGTGACGATCTTAGCGGGGGGAATGAGCAGTTCTTC.

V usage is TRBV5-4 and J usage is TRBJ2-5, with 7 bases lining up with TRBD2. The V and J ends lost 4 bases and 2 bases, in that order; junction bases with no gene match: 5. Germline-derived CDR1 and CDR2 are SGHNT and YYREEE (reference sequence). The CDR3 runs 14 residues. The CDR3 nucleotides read TGTGCCAGCAGCGGTACCGGGGGGCAAGAGACCCAGTACTTC. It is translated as CASSGTGGQETQYF.

Here the CDR3 reads CASSLIPSIDTQYF. CDR3 bases: TGTGCCAGCAGCTTAATCCCTAGCATTGATACGCAGTATTTT. The gene calls are TRBV11-2 and TRBJ2-3; perhaps TRBD2 as D (5 bases). CDR3 length equals 14 residues. V dropped 2 bases and J dropped 6 bases, with 12 bases sitting between them. Germline V CDR1 and CDR2: SGHAT, FQNNGV.

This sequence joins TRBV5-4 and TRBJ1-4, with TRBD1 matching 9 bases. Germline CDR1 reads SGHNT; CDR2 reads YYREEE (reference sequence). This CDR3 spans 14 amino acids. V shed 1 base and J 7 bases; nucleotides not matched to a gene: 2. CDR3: CASSLTGGGEKLFF. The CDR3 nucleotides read TGTGCCAGCAGCTTGACAGGGGGCGGTGAAAAACTGTTTTTT. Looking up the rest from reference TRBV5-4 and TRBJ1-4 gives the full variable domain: ETGVTQSPTHLIKTRGQQVTLRCSSQSGHNTVSWYQQALGQGPQFIFQYYREEENGRGNFPPRFSGLQFPNYSSELNVNALELDDSALYLCASSLTGGGEKLFFGSGTQLSVL.

CDR3 coding DNA: TGTGCCAGCAGGGGGGTCGGGAACACTGAAGCTTTCTTT. Its protein product is CASRGVGNTEAFF. The chain couples TRBV6-5 to TRBJ1-1, with D perhaps TRBD1 (5 bases). The CDR3 sequence is 13 residues long. CDR1 MNHEY and CDR2 SVGAGI come from the germline V gene. V dropped 6 bases and J dropped 1 base, with 9 bases sitting between them.

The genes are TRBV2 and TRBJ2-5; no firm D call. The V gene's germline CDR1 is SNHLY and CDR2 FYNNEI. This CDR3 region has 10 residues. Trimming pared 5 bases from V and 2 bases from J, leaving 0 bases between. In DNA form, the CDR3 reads TGTGCCAGCAGTCAAGAGACCCAGTACTTC. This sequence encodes CASSQETQYF. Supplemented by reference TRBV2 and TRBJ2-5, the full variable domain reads EPEVTQTPSHQVTQMGQEVILRCVPISNHLYFYWYRQILGQKVEFLVSFYNNEISEKSEIFDDQFSVERPDGSNFTLKIRSTKLEDSAMYFCASSQETQYFGPGTRLLVL.

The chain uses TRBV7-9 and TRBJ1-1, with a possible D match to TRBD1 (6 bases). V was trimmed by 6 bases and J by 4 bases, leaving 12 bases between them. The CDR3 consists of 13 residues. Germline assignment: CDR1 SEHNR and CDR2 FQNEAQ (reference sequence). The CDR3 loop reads CASSTQGSTEAFF. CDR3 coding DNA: TGTGCCAGCAGTACACAGGGTAGCACTGAAGCTTTCTTT.

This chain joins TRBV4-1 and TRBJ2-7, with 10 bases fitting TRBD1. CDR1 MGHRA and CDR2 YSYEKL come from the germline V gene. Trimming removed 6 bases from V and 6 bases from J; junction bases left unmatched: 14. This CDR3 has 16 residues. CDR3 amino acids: CASRQHYRQGAGEQYF. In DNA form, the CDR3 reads TGCGCCAGCAGACAACACTATCGACAGGGGGCGGGCGAGCAGTACTTC.

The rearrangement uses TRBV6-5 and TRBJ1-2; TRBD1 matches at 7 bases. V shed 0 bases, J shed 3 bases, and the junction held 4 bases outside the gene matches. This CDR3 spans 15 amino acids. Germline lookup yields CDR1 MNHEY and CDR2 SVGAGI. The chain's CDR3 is CASSYSGQGDYGYTF. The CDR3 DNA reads TGTGCCAGCAGTTACTCCGGGCAGGGGGACTATGGCTACACCTTC.

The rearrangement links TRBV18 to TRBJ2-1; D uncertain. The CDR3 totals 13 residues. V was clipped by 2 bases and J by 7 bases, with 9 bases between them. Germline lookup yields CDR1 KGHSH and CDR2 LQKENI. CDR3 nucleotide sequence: TGTGCCAGCTCACCAGAACGGAGTAATGAGCAGTTCTTC. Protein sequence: CASSPERSNEQFF.

The CDR3: CASRRRTEASYEQYF. The CDR3 coding sequence is TGTGCCAGCAGACGACGGACAGAAGCCAGCTACGAGCAGTACTTC. The chain recombines TRBV6-5 with TRBJ2-7; perhaps TRBD1 as D (6 bases). CDR1 and CDR2 from the germline V gene are MNHEY and SVGAGI. Trimming shortened V by 6 bases and J by 3 bases, and 18 bases separated the two germline ends. The CDR3 contains 15 residues.

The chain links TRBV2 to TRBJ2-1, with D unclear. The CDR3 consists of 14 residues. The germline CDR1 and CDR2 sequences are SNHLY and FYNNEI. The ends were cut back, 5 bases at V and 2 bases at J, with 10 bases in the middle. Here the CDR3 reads CASSPFGTYNEQFF. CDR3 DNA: TGTGCCAGCAGTCCCTTCGGCACCTACAATGAGCAGTTCTTC.

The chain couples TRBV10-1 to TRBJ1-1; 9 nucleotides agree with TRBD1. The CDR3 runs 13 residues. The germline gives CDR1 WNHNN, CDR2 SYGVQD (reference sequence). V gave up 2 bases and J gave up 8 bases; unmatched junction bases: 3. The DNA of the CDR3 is TGCGCCAGCAGTGAGGTGGACAGGGGAGAAGCTTTCTTT. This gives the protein CASSEVDRGEAFF.

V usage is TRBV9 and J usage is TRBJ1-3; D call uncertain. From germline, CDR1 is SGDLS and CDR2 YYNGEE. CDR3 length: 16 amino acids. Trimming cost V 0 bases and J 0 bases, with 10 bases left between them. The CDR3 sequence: CASSVGLVSSGNTIYF. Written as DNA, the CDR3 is TGTGCCAGCAGCGTAGGTTTGGTCTCCTCTGGAAACACCATATATTTT.

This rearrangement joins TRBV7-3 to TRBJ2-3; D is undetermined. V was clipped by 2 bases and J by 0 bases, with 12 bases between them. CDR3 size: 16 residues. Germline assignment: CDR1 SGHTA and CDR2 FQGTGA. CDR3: CASSLGARASTDTQYF. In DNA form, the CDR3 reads TGTGCCAGCAGCTTAGGAGCAAGAGCTAGCACAGATACGCAGTATTTT.

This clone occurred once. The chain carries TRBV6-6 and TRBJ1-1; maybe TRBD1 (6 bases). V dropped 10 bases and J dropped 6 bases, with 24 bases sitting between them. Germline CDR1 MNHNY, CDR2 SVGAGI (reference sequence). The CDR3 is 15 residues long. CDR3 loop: CATHRQSAGEAEAFF. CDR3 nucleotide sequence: TGTGCCACCCACCGACAATCTGCAGGGGAAGCTGAAGCTTTCTTT.

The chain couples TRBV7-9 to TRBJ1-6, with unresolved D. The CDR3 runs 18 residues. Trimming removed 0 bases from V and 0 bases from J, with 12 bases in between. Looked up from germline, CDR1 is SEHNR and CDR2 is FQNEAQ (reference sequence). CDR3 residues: CASSLAGGSSSYNSPLHF. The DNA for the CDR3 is TGTGCCAGCAGCTTAGCGGGAGGGTCTAGCTCCTATAATTCACCCCTCCACTTT.

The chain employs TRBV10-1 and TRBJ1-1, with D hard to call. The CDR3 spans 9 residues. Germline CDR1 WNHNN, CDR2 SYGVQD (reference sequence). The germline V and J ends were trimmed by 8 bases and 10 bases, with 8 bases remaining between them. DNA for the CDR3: TGCGCCAGCGGATCGAGAGCTTTCTTT. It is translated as CASGSRAFF.